The text below deals with one T cell receptor beta chain. Its antigen remains unidentified. Sequencing was performed with immunoSEQ multiplex PCR; in TCRdb, only in-frame clones are kept and a portion is missing. The sample has 100,000 to 150,000 clones, about 91% seen once. The sample is drawn from a study of T cell responses to AZD1222 COVID-19 vaccine. Study at large: Pooling of second doses given at about 4 or about 12 weeks was done.

Whole-study results and caveats: After the peak T cell response, and only then, were repertoires sampled. Clonal diversity was possibly underestimated, and the donors were mostly white British, with more females. At 160-218 and 743-854, vaccine-associated CD4 TCRs were dominant, and they spanned spike.

This TCR was sampled from an adult in good health. The sample was peripheral blood, taken on day 0 of AZD1222 vaccination.

The CDR3: CASSPIRDYEQYF. The DNA for the CDR3 is TGTGCCAGCTCACCAATCCGGGACTACGAGCAGTACTTC. The V call is TRBV18, the J call TRBJ2-7; a weak D match, TRBD2 (5 bases). Trimming removed 2 bases from V and 3 bases from J, with 8 bases in between. CDR3 length: 13 residues. Germline V gene sequence: CDR1 KGHSH, CDR2 LQKENI.